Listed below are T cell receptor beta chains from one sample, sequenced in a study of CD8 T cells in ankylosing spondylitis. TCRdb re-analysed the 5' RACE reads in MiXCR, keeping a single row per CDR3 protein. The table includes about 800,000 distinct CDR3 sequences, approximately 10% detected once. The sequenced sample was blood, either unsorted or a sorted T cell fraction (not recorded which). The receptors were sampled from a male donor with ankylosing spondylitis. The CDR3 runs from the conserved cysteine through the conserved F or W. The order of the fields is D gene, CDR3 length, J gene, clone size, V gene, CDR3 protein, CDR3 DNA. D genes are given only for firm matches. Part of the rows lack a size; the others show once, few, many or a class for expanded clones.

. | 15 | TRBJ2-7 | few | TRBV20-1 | CSGQSPGGVAYEQYF | TGCAGTGGCCAGTCCCCCGGAGGGGTCGCCTACGAGCAGTACTTC
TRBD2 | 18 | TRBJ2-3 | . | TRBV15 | CATSRDSPSGTISDTQYF | TGTGCCACCAGCAGAGATTCCCCTTCCGGGACTATTAGTGATACGCAGTATTTT
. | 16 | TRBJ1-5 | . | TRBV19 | CASSRVMGVINQPQHF | TGTGCCAGTAGTAGAGTTATGGGGGTTATCAATCAGCCCCAGCATTTT
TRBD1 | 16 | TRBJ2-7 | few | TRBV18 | CASSPYLGTGSGEQYF | TGTGCCAGCTCACCCTACCTTGGGACAGGGTCTGGGGAGCAGTACTTC
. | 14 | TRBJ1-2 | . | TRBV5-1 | CASSLIRANYGYTF | TGCGCCAGCAGCTTGATACGGGCTAACTATGGCTACACCTTC
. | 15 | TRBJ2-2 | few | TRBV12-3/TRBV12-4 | CASSILAANTGELFF | TGTGCCAGCAGTATACTAGCAGCTAACACCGGGGAGCTGTTTTTT
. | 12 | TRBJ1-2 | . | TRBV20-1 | CSARGPRNGYTF | TGCAGTGCTAGGGGGCCCCGGAATGGCTACACCTTC
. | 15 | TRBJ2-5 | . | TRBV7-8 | CASSPVGGAGETQYF | TGTGCCAGCAGCCCCGTTGGGGGGGCGGGTGAGACCCAGTACTTC
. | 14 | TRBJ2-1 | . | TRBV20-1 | CSASTRARDNEQFF | TGCAGTGCTTCGACCCGGGCAAGGGATAATGAGCAGTTCTTC
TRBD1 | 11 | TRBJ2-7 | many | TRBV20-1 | CSALSQGNQYF | TGCAGTGCTCTCTCACAGGGGAACCAGTACTTC
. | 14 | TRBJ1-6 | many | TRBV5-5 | CASSLGTPNSPLHF | TGTGCCAGCAGCTTGGGAACTCCGAATTCACCCCTCCACTTT
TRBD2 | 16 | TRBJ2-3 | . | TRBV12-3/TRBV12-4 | CASSFYGLADTDTQYF | TGTGCCAGCAGTTTTTATGGACTAGCGGACACAGATACGCAGTATTTT
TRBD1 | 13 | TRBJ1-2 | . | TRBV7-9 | CASSQRQGEGYTF | TGTGCCAGCAGCCAAAGACAGGGGGAAGGCTACACCTTC
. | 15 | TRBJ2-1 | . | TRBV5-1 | CASSLAASSGAEEFF | TGCGCCAGCAGCTTGGCGGCTAGCTCGGGGGCAGAGGAGTTCTTC
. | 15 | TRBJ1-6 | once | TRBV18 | CASSPGQGQNSPLHF | TGTGCCAGCTCACCAGGGCAGGGCCAAAATTCACCCCTCCACTTT
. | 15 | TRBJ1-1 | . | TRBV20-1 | CSARAEEGWGTEAFF | TGCAGTGCTAGAGCGGAAGAAGGTTGGGGCACTGAAGCTTTCTTT
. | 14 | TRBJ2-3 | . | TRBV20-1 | CSALPGPRGDTQYF | TGCAGTGCTTTACCGGGTCCAAGGGGAGATACGCAGTATTTT
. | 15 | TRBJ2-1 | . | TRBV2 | CASSRDHGSYNEQFF | TGTGCCAGCAGTAGGGACCACGGCTCCTACAATGAGCAGTTCTTC
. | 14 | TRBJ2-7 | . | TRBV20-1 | CSASNYYRSYEQYF | TGCAGTGCGAGTAACTACTACCGATCCTACGAGCAGTACTTC
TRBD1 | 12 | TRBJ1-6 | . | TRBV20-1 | CSSGTVNSPLHF | TGCAGTTCCGGGACAGTTAATTCACCCCTCCACTTT
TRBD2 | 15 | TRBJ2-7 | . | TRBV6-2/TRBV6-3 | CASSYSLAGAREQYF | TGTGCCAGCAGTTACTCGTTAGCGGGGGCCCGCGAGCAGTACTTC
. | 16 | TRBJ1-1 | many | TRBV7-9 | CASSLWDLGLNTEAFF | TGTGCCAGCAGCTTATGGGATTTGGGGTTGAACACTGAAGCTTTCTTT
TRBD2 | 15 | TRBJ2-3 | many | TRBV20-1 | CSPKVLAGNVDTQYF | TGCAGTCCCAAAGTACTAGCGGGGAATGTAGATACGCAGTATTTT
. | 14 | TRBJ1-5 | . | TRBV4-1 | CASSPRSPDQPQHF | TGCGCCAGCAGCCCAAGGTCTCCCGATCAGCCCCAGCATTTT
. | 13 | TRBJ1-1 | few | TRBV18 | CASSIGGNTEAFF | TGTGCCAGCTCAATCGGTGGCAACACTGAAGCTTTCTTT
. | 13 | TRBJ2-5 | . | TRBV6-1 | CASSSFNQETQYF | TGTGCCAGCAGTAGCTTTAACCAAGAGACCCAGTACTTC
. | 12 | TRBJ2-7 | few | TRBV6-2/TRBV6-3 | CASSTTGSEQYF | TGTGCCAGCAGCACGACAGGCTCCGAGCAGTACTTC
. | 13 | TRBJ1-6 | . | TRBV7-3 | CASSWYRNSPLHF | TGTGCCAGCAGCTGGTACAGGAATTCACCCCTCCACTTT
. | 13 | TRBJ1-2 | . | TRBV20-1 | CSATPQTLYGYTF | TGCAGTGCTACCCCCCAGACCCTCTATGGCTACACCTTC
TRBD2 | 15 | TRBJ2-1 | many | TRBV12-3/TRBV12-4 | CASRRRGLASNEQFF | TGTGCCAGCAGACGGAGGGGACTAGCGAGCAATGAGCAGTTCTTC
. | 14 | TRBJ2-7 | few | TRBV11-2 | CASTAQGNSYEQYF | TGTGCCAGCACCGCCCAGGGGAACTCCTACGAGCAGTACTTC
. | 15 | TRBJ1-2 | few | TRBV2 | CASRAGIGINYGYTF | TGTGCCAGCAGGGCCGGCATTGGAATTAACTATGGCTACACCTTC
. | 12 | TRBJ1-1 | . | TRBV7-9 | CASSHLVGEAFF | TGTGCCAGCAGTCATTTGGTAGGTGAAGCTTTCTTT
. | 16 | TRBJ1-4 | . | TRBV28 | CASSSPPGATNEKLFF | TGTGCCAGCAGTTCCCCCCCGGGGGCGACTAATGAAAAACTGTTTTTT
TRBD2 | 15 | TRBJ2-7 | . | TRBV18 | CASSPGLAEQYEQYF | TGTGCCAGCTCACCGGGACTAGCAGAACAATACGAGCAGTACTTC
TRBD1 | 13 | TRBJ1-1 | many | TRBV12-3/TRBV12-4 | CASSSGQRAEAFF | TGTGCCAGCAGTTCGGGACAGAGGGCTGAAGCTTTCTTT
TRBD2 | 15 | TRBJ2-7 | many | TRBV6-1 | CASSTHTSGSYEQYF | TGTGCCAGCAGTACCCACACTAGCGGGAGTTACGAGCAGTACTTC
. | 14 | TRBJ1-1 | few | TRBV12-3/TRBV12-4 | CASSFGPADTEAFF | TGTGCCAGCAGTTTCGGCCCCGCAGACACTGAAGCTTTCTTT
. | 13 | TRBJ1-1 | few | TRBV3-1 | CASSPSLGVKAFF | TGTGCCAGCAGCCCCAGCCTAGGGGTGAAAGCTTTCTTT
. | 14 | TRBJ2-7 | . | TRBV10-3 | CAISQTGSDYEQYF | TGTGCCATCAGCCAGACAGGCTCCGACTACGAGCAGTACTTC
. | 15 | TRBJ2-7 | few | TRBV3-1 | CASSQVFTDSAEQYF | TGTGCCAGCAGCCAAGTCTTCACTGACTCTGCCGAGCAGTACTTC
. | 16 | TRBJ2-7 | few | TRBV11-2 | CASSPLGGARIYEQYF | TGTGCCAGCAGCCCCCTGGGGGGGGCCAGGATTTACGAGCAGTACTTC
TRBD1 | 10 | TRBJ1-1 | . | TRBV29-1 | CSVTRDRFLF | TGCAGCGTTACCCGGGACAGATTTCTATTT
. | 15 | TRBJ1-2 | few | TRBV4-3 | CASSQGRQSNYGYTF | TGCGCCAGCAGCCAAGGCAGACAGAGTAACTATGGCTACACCTTC
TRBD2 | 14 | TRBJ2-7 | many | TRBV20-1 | CSASRTSGVYEQYF | TGCAGTGCAAGTCGGACTAGCGGGGTCTACGAGCAGTACTTC
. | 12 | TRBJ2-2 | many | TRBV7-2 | CASNLQGGELFF | TGTGCCAGCAACTTACAGGGTGGGGAGCTGTTTTTT
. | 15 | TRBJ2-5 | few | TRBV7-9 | CASSLDIAFQETQYF | TGTGCCAGCAGCTTAGATATAGCCTTCCAAGAGACCCAGTACTTC
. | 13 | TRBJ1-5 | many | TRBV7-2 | CASSLSGFQPQHF | TGTGCCAGCAGCTTATCGGGGTTCCAGCCCCAGCATTTT
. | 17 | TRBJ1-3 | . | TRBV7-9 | CASSRRPLGVSGNTIYF | TGTGCCAGCAGCCGGCGTCCATTGGGAGTCTCTGGAAACACCATATATTTT
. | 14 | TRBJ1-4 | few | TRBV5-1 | CASSAQTTNEKLFF | TGCGCCAGCAGCGCACAGACTACTAATGAAAAACTGTTTTTT
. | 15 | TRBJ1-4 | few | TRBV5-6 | CASSLRLAGEEKLFF | TGTGCCAGCAGCTTGAGACTAGCGGGCGAGGAAAAACTGTTTTTT
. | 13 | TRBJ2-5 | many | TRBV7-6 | CASSLILGETQYF | TGTGCCAGCAGCTTAATTCTGGGGGAGACCCAGTACTTC
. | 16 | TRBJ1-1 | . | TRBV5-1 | CASSLVDRLSGTEAFF | TGCGCCAGCAGCTTGGTCGACAGGTTGAGTGGCACTGAAGCTTTCTTT
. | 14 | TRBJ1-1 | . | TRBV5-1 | CASSLAGLYTEAFF | TGCGCCAGCAGCTTGGCAGGTCTTTACACTGAAGCTTTCTTT
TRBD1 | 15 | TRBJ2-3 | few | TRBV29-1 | CSVERQGGFRDTQYF | TGCAGCGTTGAAAGACAGGGGGGTTTCAGGGATACGCAGTATTTT
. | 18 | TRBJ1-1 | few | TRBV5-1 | CASSLVVLGGGRNTEAFF | TGCGCCAGCAGCTTGGTGGTCCTGGGTGGGGGCAGGAACACTGAAGCTTTCTTT
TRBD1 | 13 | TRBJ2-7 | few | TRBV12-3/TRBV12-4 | CASSPTGEREQYF | TGTGCCAGCAGCCCCACAGGGGAGCGCGAGCAGTACTTC
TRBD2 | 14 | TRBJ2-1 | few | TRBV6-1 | CASRRTSGIGEQFF | TGTGCCAGCAGAAGGACTAGCGGGATCGGTGAGCAGTTCTTC
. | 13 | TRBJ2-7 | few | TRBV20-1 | CSARVPGAGEQYF | TGCAGTGCTAGAGTTCCGGGGGCGGGAGAGCAGTACTTC